This T cell receptor beta chain originates from a study of CD8 T cells in Susac syndrome. The CDR3 covers 16 residues. Germline-derived CDR1 and CDR2 are MGHRA and YSYEKL. The junction had 7 bases not matched to a gene; V was cut back by 2 bases and J by 4 bases. With random hexamers, reverse transcription was performed on roughly 0.5 to 1 ug of RNA. One entry per CDR3 protein results from TCRdb running MiXCR on the immunoSEQ multiplex PCR reads. The table records about 210,000 distinct CDR3 sequences, 95% of them present only once. The sequence was collected from a human donor with multiple sclerosis. The rearrangement joins TRBV4-1 to TRBJ2-4; TRBD1 matches 8 bases. Sequenced input: CD4+ T cells from PBMCs. In nucleotides, the CDR3 is TGCGCCAGCAGCCAACCCACCCAGGGGGCGAAAAACATTCAGTACTTC. Its translation is CASSQPTQGAKNIQYF.